The 5 T cell receptor beta chains given below trace back to one sample, sequenced in a study of T cells after yellow fever vaccination. Via MiXCR, TCRdb re-called the 5' RACE reads, giving one row per CDR3 protein. The sample contains 300,000 or so distinct CDR3 sequences, 6.8% of which appear only once. Here the sequenced sample was PBMCs, taken roughly 47 days after the first yellow fever vaccination. These receptors were collected from a man younger than 35 who received the YFV17D yellow fever vaccine.

This clonotype showed up just a few times. The chain recombines TRBV11-2 with TRBJ2-3; TRBD2 is a possible D gene (6 bases). V was cut by 4 bases and J by 2 bases, with 10 bases left in between. CDR3 length: 14 amino acids. Per germline, CDR1 SGHAT and CDR2 FQNNGV. CDR3 region: CASSSRGYTDTQYF. The CDR3 DNA sequence: TGTGCCAGCAGCTCCCGGGGGTACACAGATACGCAGTATTTT.

In its sample, this clonotype was seen a few times. This chain connects TRBV2 to TRBJ2-1; 10 bases are a match to TRBD2. The CDR3 loop spans 16 amino acids. The J segment lost 5 bases and the V segment lost 7 bases, leaving 11 bases of the junction unmatched. Germline V gene lookup returns CDR1 SNHLY and CDR2 FYNNEI. The CDR3 DNA sequence: TGTGCCAGCAACTTCATAGCGGGGGGACACGACAATGAGCAGTTCTTC. It specifies CASNFIAGGHDNEQFF.

This clonotype has more than one count but fewer than ten. V is TRBV4-1 and J is TRBJ2-1; no reliable D call. Germline CDR1 is MGHRA and CDR2 is YSYEKL. The CDR3 extends over 14 amino acids. The V end was cut by 5 bases, the J end by 6 bases, with 14 bases between. The CDR3 DNA is TGCGCCAGCAGCACTCGGCTGGGCGTCAATGAGCAGTTCTTC. Translation gives CASSTRLGVNEQFF.

This clonotype has just a few counts. The chain is built from TRBV4-3 and TRBJ2-5; D remains unclear. CDR1 LGHNA and CDR2 YSLEER come from the germline V gene. This CDR3 spans 12 amino acids. Deletions cut 0 bases from V and 7 bases from J, with 6 bases between. In nucleotides, the CDR3 is TGCGCCAGCAGCCAAGATCGGAGGACCCAGTACTTC. Translating gives CASSQDRRTQYF.

This chain connects TRBV7-2 to TRBJ2-2; TRBD1 might be the D (5 bases). Germline V gene sequence: CDR1 SGHTA, CDR2 FQGNSA. Trimming removed 4 bases from V and 7 bases from J, with 13 bases in between. The CDR3 covers 14 residues. CDR3 in amino acids: CASSSQGFSGELFF. The CDR3 DNA reads as TGTGCCAGCAGCTCGCAGGGTTTCAGCGGGGAGCTGTTTTTT.